These T cell receptor beta chains were read from a single sample in a study of cytomegalovirus exposure and HLA in healthy donors. Profiled with immunoSEQ multiplex PCR; TCRdb holds only in-frame clones, not every one. This sample yields approximately 180,000 clones, of which 55% to 75% are seen a single time; about 2.5% belongs to the top ten. The sequencing input was PBMCs. The receptors were gathered from a human donor in good health. CDR3s include the opening cysteine and the closing phenylalanine or tryptophan. D genes are given only for firm matches. Size tells how often a clone was seen (once, few, many) or the class of an expanded clone, and some rows leave it out.

.	TRBV11-2	many	TRBJ2-7	TGTGCCAGCAGCTTAGGTTCAGTATACGAGCAGTACTTC	CASSLGSVYEQYF
TRBD1	TRBV4-1	.	TRBJ1-5	TGCGCCAGCAGCCACGAACCGGGACAGGGGATCCTTAGCAATCAGCCCCAGCATTTT	CASSHEPGQGILSNQPQHF
.	TRBV7-9	.	TRBJ1-2	TGTGCCAGCAGCTTAGTGGGGCAGGGTGATGGCTACACCTTC	CASSLVGQGDGYTF
TRBD1	TRBV4-1	.	TRBJ2-7	TGCGCCAGCAGCCTGAGGGACAGGGCTGAGGACGAGCAGTACTTC	CASSLRDRAEDEQYF
.	TRBV6-5	.	TRBJ1-2	TGTGCCAGCAAGACAGAGTTGGACTATGGCTACACCTTC	CASKTELDYGYTF
.	TRBV11-3	.	TRBJ2-7	TGTGCCAGCAGCTTAGATCCACTCGAGCAGTACTTC	CASSLDPLEQYF
.	TRBV13	.	TRBJ1-6	TGTGCCAGCAGCGTGAGCGTCGGGGTGGTACCCCTCCACTTT	CASSVSVGVVPLHF
.	TRBV11-2	.	TRBJ1-1	TGTGCCAGCAGCTTAGCCAACAGGGTGGAAGCTTTCTTT	CASSLANRVEAFF
.	TRBV28	.	TRBJ1-2	TGTGCCAACTGGGACGCGGGGGGCTATGGCTACACCTTC	CANWDAGGYGYTF
.	TRBV11-2	.	TRBJ2-5	TGTGCCAGCAGCTTACGCGGCCAGGGGACCCAGTACTTC	CASSLRGQGTQYF
.	TRBV15	.	TRBJ1-2	TGTGCCACCAGCTCACGAACAGGGAACTATGGCTACACCTTC	CATSSRTGNYGYTF
TRBD2	TRBV14	.	TRBJ2-5	TGTGCCAGCAGCACCAGCGGGGGCGAACAAGAGACCCAGTACTTC	CASSTSGGEQETQYF
.	TRBV29-1	.	TRBJ2-5	TGCAGCGTTGAAGTCGGCGGGGCATCAAGCGCTTCAGGGGAGACCCAGTACTTC	CSVEVGGASSASGETQYF
.	TRBV10-1	.	TRBJ2-7	TGCGCCAGCAGCCAGCGGACAGTTTCCTACGAGCAGTACTTC	CASSQRTVSYEQYF
.	TRBV11-3	.	TRBJ2-7	TGTGCCAGCAGCCCTCCGGCTAGATCCTACGAGCAGTACTTC	CASSPPARSYEQYF
.	TRBV4-1	.	TRBJ1-1	TGCGCCAGCAGCCAAGGGAGGGACACTGAAGCTTTCTTT	CASSQGRDTEAFF
.	TRBV9	.	TRBJ2-1	TGTGCCAGCAGCGTAGAGGCGTCACAGGGTGCCAATGAGCAGTTCTTC	CASSVEASQGANEQFF
TRBD2	TRBV7-9	few	TRBJ2-7	TGTGCCAGCACCGTTGCCGGGACTAGCTACGAGCAGTACTTC	CASTVAGTSYEQYF
TRBD1	TRBV6-5	.	TRBJ1-1	TGTGCCAGCAGTACAGGGGCTGAAGCTTTCTTT	CASSTGAEAFF
.	TRBV6-5	.	TRBJ2-6	TGTGCCAGCAAACAGGGTTTCTCTGGGGCCAACGTCCTGACTTTC	CASKQGFSGANVLTF
TRBD1	TRBV7-3	.	TRBJ1-1	TGTGCCAGCAGCGCCTACGTAGGGACAGCTCCGGGCACTGAAGCTTTCTTT	CASSAYVGTAPGTEAFF
TRBD2	TRBV28	few	TRBJ2-5	TGTGCCAGCACCGATTCACTAGCGGGGGGGGAGACCCAGTACTTC	CASTDSLAGGETQYF
.	TRBV15	.	TRBJ1-4	TGTGCCACCAGCAGAGAAAAGGGGCGCCTAACGAGTCTGTTTTTT	CATSREKGRLTSLFF
TRBD2	TRBV7-2	few	TRBJ2-1	TGTGCCAGCAGCTTAGCACTCCGTGGTAGCGGGAAGGACAATGAGCAGTTCTTC	CASSLALRGSGKDNEQFF
TRBD1	TRBV27	few	TRBJ1-1	TGTGCCAGCACTTTAAAGACAGGGGTTACTGAAGCTTTCTTT	CASTLKTGVTEAFF
.	TRBV7-6	.	TRBJ1-3	TGTGCCAGCAGCTTAGGACAGACTGGAAACACCATATATTTT	CASSLGQTGNTIYF
TRBD1	TRBV19	.	TRBJ1-2	TGTGCCAGTAGTATGAGTACAGGGGGCGGCTATGGCTACACCTTC	CASSMSTGGGYGYTF
TRBD1	TRBV6-5	.	TRBJ1-1	TGTGCCAGCAGTTACTCAGGGGGCGCCCACACTGAAGCTTTCTTT	CASSYSGGAHTEAFF
.	TRBV4-1	.	TRBJ1-5	TGCGCCAGCAGCCCACGACCAACCTCCGGGACACCTCTTAGGCAGCCCCAGCATTTT	CASSPRPTSGTPLRQPQHF
.	TRBV7-9	.	TRBJ2-7	TGTTCCAGCAGCTTCCTCGGGGAGCAGTACTTC	CSSSFLGEQYF
TRBD1	TRBV27	.	TRBJ2-2	TGTGCCAGCAGGATCGGACAGGGGTTCGGGGAGCTGTTTTTT	CASRIGQGFGELFF
TRBD1	TRBV27	.	TRBJ2-7	TGTGCCAGCAGTTTTGCCGACAGGGGCTACGAGCAGTACTTC	CASSFADRGYEQYF
.	TRBV5-4	few	TRBJ2-7	TGTGCCAGCAGCTTGGACAGGGATAGGGACGAGCAGTACTTC	CASSLDRDRDEQYF
.	TRBV4-3	.	TRBJ1-2	TGCGCCAGCAGCCACTTGGCAGGGGAACGTAAAGGCTACACCTTC	CASSHLAGERKGYTF
TRBD2	TRBV2	few	TRBJ2-2	TGTGCCAGCAGGGGGGCTAGCGGGTTCACCGGGGAGCTGTTTTTT	CASRGASGFTGELFF
TRBD1	TRBV6-5	few	TRBJ1-1	TGTGCCAGCAGTTACGACAGGGCTTATGAAGCTTTCTTT	CASSYDRAYEAFF
.	TRBV18	.	TRBJ2-7	TGTGCCAGCTCACCACGGCAAGAATCCGAGCAGTACTTC	CASSPRQESEQYF
TRBD2	TRBV7-2	.	TRBJ2-1	TGTGCCAGCAGCTCCCAAGCGGGGGGTCTCTACAATGAGCAGTTCTTC	CASSSQAGGLYNEQFF
.	TRBV5-1	.	TRBJ1-1	TGCGCCAGCAGACGGGAAGTGAACACTGAAGCTTTCTTT	CASRREVNTEAFF
.	TRBV27	.	TRBJ2-3	TGTGCCAGCAGGACAGACAGGTTCACAGATACGCAGTATTTT	CASRTDRFTDTQYF
.	TRBV2	few	TRBJ2-6	TGTGCCAGCAGTGAAGCGGAGAGTGGTGGGGCCAACGTCCTGACTTTC	CASSEAESGGANVLTF
.	TRBV9	.	TRBJ2-7	TGTGCCAGCAGCGTAGAGACAGACCAGTACGAGCAGTACTTC	CASSVETDQYEQYF
TRBD2	TRBV2	.	TRBJ2-5	TGTGCCAGCACTGGACTAGCGGGGGTTATACAAGAGACCCAGTACTTC	CASTGLAGVIQETQYF
.	TRBV7-2	.	TRBJ2-2	TGTGCCAGCAGCTTAGTTTCAGGGGAGTGGGTCGGGGAGCTGTTTTTT	CASSLVSGEWVGELFF
.	TRBV30	.	TRBJ2-3	TGTGCCTGGAGTGTATCGGGGGATACGCAGTATTTT	CAWSVSGDTQYF
TRBD1	TRBV6-5	few	TRBJ1-1	TGTGCCAGCAGCCGCCTGACAGGGGTCAACACTGAAGCTTTCTTT	CASSRLTGVNTEAFF
TRBD1	TRBV18	.	TRBJ2-7	TGTGCCAGCTCACCAAGGGGACAGGGGTACGAGCAGTACTTC	CASSPRGQGYEQYF
TRBD1	TRBV30	few	TRBJ1-1	TGTGCCTGGAGCAGGGGGCATGTTGAAGCTTTCTTT	CAWSRGHVEAFF
TRBD2	TRBV7-9	few	TRBJ2-3	TGTGCCAGCAGCTTAGCCCCGGGGGGGTTGGCAGATACGCAGTATTTT	CASSLAPGGLADTQYF
.	TRBV5-1	once	TRBJ1-5	TGCGCCAGCAGCTCCGGAGGGGATAATCAGCCCCAGCATTTT	CASSSGGDNQPQHF
.	TRBV19	.	TRBJ1-5	TGTGCCAGTAGTATTGGGGAGGGGAATCAGCCCCAGCATTTT	CASSIGEGNQPQHF
.	TRBV5-6	.	TRBJ1-1	TGTGCCAGCAGCTTCATCGGGGGGAGCACTGAAGCTTTCTTT	CASSFIGGSTEAFF